This T cell receptor beta chain was sequenced during a study of identical twins. The V end was cut by 5 bases, the J end by 5 bases, with 18 bases between. The CDR3 is made up of 14 amino acids. Germline V CDR1 and CDR2: DFQATT, SNEGSKA (reference sequence). TCRdb re-called the 5' RACE reads with MiXCR, one entry per CDR3 protein. This table holds about 890,000 distinct CDR3 sequences, 10% to 15% found once. The same sample was also used in a study of yellow fever vaccine responses in identical twins.

The sequenced material came from PBMCs. The rearrangement links TRBV20-1 to TRBJ1-1; tentatively, D is TRBD1 (5 bases). The sequence was collected from a woman aged 18-29 years in good health. CDR3 loop: CSAGSTSKGTEAFF. The CDR3 DNA is TGCAGTGCTGGCTCGACTTCAAAGGGGACTGAAGCTTTCTTT.